Each of the 17 T cell receptor beta chains below was sequenced from the same sample in a study of Tregs in tolerant kidney transplant recipients. The nonmyeloablative bone marrow transplants came from related graft donors, with transient mixed chimerism. Sequencing used immunoSEQ multiplex PCR; TCRdb keeps in-frame clones, though not all of them. The data show tens of thousands of clones, 80% to 95% seen once. This sample comprised CD4+ T cells from blood (PBMCs), obtained 12 months after the transplant. These TCRs come from a human patient who received a combined kidney and bone marrow transplant. Some T cells may be graft donor cells.

A single count supports this clone. CDR3 amino acids: CAITASRGTDTQYF. CDR3 nucleotide sequence: TGTGCCATCACGGCTAGCCGGGGCACAGATACGCAGTATTTT. J is TRBJ2-3 and V is TRBV10-3; the D gene is possibly TRBD2 (5 bases). The CDR3 loop spans 14 amino acids. Trimming took off 7 bases at V and 1 base at J, with 12 bases between the two ends. Germline V lookup: CDR1 ENHRY, CDR2 SYGVKD.

This clone was detected a few times. This rearrangement joins TRBV18 to TRBJ1-3; no firm D call. Germline CDR1 is KGHSH and CDR2 is LQKENI. The CDR3 runs 16 residues. Trimming took off 4 bases at V and 0 bases at J, with 13 bases between the two ends. The CDR3 bases are TGTGCCAGCTCACACAGCCTCTTAAGCTCTGGAAACACCATATATTTT. Translated: CASSHSLLSSGNTIYF.

The chain employs TRBV5-6 and TRBJ1-2; 8 nucleotides agree with TRBD1. The CDR3 consists of 13 residues. The germline gives CDR1 SGHDT, CDR2 YYEEEE. The J segment lost 4 bases and the V segment lost 5 bases, leaving 4 bases of the junction unmatched. DNA of the CDR3: TGTGCCAGCAGTCCGGACAGGGTCTATGGCTACACCTTC. It translates to CASSPDRVYGYTF.

The rearrangement uses TRBV2 and TRBJ1-2; the D is unclear. Germline V gives CDR1 SNHLY, CDR2 FYNNEI. The CDR3 contains 16 residues. Trimming stripped 10 bases from V and 4 bases from J, with 25 bases between. The CDR3 sequence: CAKIFGEGSKGYGYTF. CDR3 DNA: TGTGCCAAGATTTTTGGCGAGGGCTCGAAAGGCTATGGCTACACCTTC.

This clone is deemed medium-sized. The chain couples TRBV4-1 to TRBJ2-7; 12 positions agree with TRBD1. CDR3 length: 16 amino acids. Germline loops: CDR1 MGHRA, CDR2 YSYEKL. The V and J ends lost 1 base and 3 bases, in that order; junction bases with no gene match: 4. This CDR3 reads CASSQGGQGARYEQYF. CDR3 nucleotide sequence: TGCGCCAGCAGCCAAGGGGGACAGGGGGCCCGCTACGAGCAGTACTTC.

The chain links TRBV10-3 to TRBJ2-1; TRBD1 agrees at 12 bases. The trim removed 5 bases at V and 8 bases at J, leaving 4 bases unmatched. Germline assignment: CDR1 ENHRY and CDR2 SYGVKD. The CDR3 covers 14 residues. CDR3 sequence (DNA): TGTGCCATCAGTCCGGGACAGGGGGCTTATGAGCAGTTCTTC. It yields the protein CAISPGQGAYEQFF.

This sequence joins TRBV7-3 and TRBJ2-1; 9 positions match TRBD1. Unmatched junction bases numbered 12, after V lost 5 bases and J lost 4 bases. Per germline, CDR1 SGHTA and CDR2 FQGTGA. There are 17 residues in the CDR3. CDR3 protein: CASSPTGQGQLYNEQFF. The CDR3 DNA follows: TGTGCCAGCAGCCCGACAGGACAGGGGCAACTTTACAATGAGCAGTTCTTC. The whole variable domain, remainder taken from reference TRBV7-3 and TRBJ2-1, is GAGVSQTPSNKVTEKGKYVELRCDPISGHTALYWYRQSLGQGPEFLIYFQGTGAADDSGLPNDRFFAVRPEGSVSTLKIQRTERGDSAVYLCASSPTGQGQLYNEQFFGPGTRLTVL.

J is TRBJ2-5 and V is TRBV5-1; weak D call: TRBD2 (7 bases). The germline V and J ends were trimmed by 1 base and 3 bases, with 10 bases remaining between them. This CDR3 is 14 amino acids long. Germline CDR1 SGHRS, CDR2 YFSETQ. The chain's CDR3 is CASSLQGTKETQYF. CDR3 bases: TGCGCCAGCAGCTTGCAGGGGACTAAAGAGACCCAGTACTTC.

J is TRBJ2-5 and V is TRBV2, with 7 bases fitting TRBD1. The J call is doubtful: the DNA matches TRBJ2-7 better. This CDR3 comprises 14 residues. Germline V lookup: CDR1 SNHLY, CDR2 FYNNEI. The CDR3 bases are TGTGCCAGCGCCCCCGGGACAGCTCCCTACGAGCAGTACTTC. It encodes CASAPGTAPYEQYF.

This chain connects TRBV6-1 to TRBJ1-2; no clear D. Germline V lookup: CDR1 MNHNS, CDR2 SASEGT. Between the trimmed V and J ends, which lost 5 bases and 3 bases, there was a span of 7 bases. There are 12 residues in the CDR3. CDR3: CASSIRYYGYTF. CDR3 DNA: TGTGCCAGCAGTATCAGATACTATGGCTACACCTTC.

The chain links TRBV7-6 to TRBJ2-7; 7 bases map to TRBD1. The CDR3 is 17 amino acids. Germline V gene lookup returns CDR1 SGHVS and CDR2 FNYEAQ. The V and J ends lost 1 base and 1 base, in that order; junction bases with no gene match: 10. CDR3 loop: CASSLGIVGGTSYEQYF. The CDR3 nucleotides are TGTGCCAGCAGCTTAGGGATTGTAGGGGGCACTTCCTACGAGCAGTACTTC. Full variable domain (remainder filled in from reference TRBV7-6 and TRBJ2-7): GAGVSQSPRYKVTKRGQDVALRCDPISGHVSLYWYRQALGQGPEFLTYFNYEAQQDKSGLPNDRFSAERPEGSISTLTIQRTEQRDSAMYRCASSLGIVGGTSYEQYFGPGTRLTVT.

This clone came up once. The chain uses TRBV11-2 and TRBJ2-2; D is possibly TRBD2 (6 bases). Germline V gene lookup returns CDR1 SGHAT and CDR2 FQNNGV. The V and J ends lost 5 bases and 5 bases respectively, with 15 bases between them. The CDR3 totals 15 residues. CDR3 coding DNA: TGTGCCAGCAGCGTTACCGGGACTCAGACCGGGGAGCTGTTTTTT. It encodes CASSVTGTQTGELFF.

This clone appeared a few times. V and J are TRBV5-4 and TRBJ1-1; D unclear. The germline V and J ends were trimmed by 0 bases and 6 bases, with 12 bases remaining between them. The CDR3 is 14 residues long. Germline V gene lookup returns CDR1 SGHNT and CDR2 YYREEE (reference sequence). CDR3 nucleotide sequence: TGTGCCAGCAGCTTGGATCAATCGGGTTCTGAAGCTTTCTTT. Encoded protein: CASSLDQSGSEAFF.

This clone was recorded only once. This chain links TRBV18 with TRBJ1-1, with TRBD1 matching over 8 bases. Germline V CDR1 and CDR2: KGHSH, LQKENI. V was clipped by 3 bases and J by 3 bases; unmatched bases: 12. The CDR3 runs 17 residues. CDR3 protein: CASSPIGQGLRYTEAFF. CDR3 in DNA: TGTGCCAGCTCACCGATTGGACAGGGACTACGATACACTGAAGCTTTCTTT.

This clone was counted only a few times. V is TRBV5-4 and J is TRBJ2-7; D ambiguous. This CDR3 spans 15 amino acids. Germline V gene lookup returns CDR1 SGHNT and CDR2 YYREEE (reference sequence). V was clipped by 0 bases and J by 1 base, with 11 bases between them. The CDR3 DNA reads as TGTGCCAGCAGCTTGGTGGGCGACAAGTCCTACGAGCAGTACTTC. The encoded protein is CASSLVGDKSYEQYF.

The gene calls are TRBV30 and TRBJ1-5; a possible D gene is TRBD1 (6 bases). The CDR3 is 17 residues long. The V end was cut by 1 base, the J end by 1 base, with 17 bases between. Germline V gene lookup returns CDR1 GTSNPN and CDR2 SVGIG (reference sequence). DNA of the CDR3: TGTGCCTGGAGTGACCACGCCGGACAGACCAGCAATCAGCCCCAGCATTTT. Protein: CAWSDHAGQTSNQPQHF.

The chain joins TRBV10-3 to TRBJ2-1, with 8 bases matching TRBD2. The CDR3 runs 14 residues. The V and J ends lost 2 bases and 7 bases, in that order; junction bases with no gene match: 4. Germline V CDR1 and CDR2: ENHRY, SYGVKD. The CDR3 loop reads CAISEGLAPNEQFF. CDR3 DNA sequence: TGTGCCATCAGTGAGGGACTAGCCCCAAATGAGCAGTTCTTC.